This TCR beta chain was recovered during a study of T cells after yellow fever vaccination. A single record per CDR3 protein comes from TCRdb applying MiXCR to the 5' RACE reads. The repertoire holds almost 600,000 distinct CDR3 sequences, with roughly 13% as singletons. Study observations and caveats: Weaker, the secondary response peaked sooner, at day 5 versus 15. Primary-vaccination clones mostly resurfaced post-booster (more than 95% CD4, roughly 90% CD8).

In regard to this clonotype: The antigen is unknown.

The germline gives CDR1 SGHTA, CDR2 FQGNSA. Trimming removed 3 bases from V and 5 bases from J, with 9 bases in between. The CDR3 runs to 13 residues. The sequence came from a man aged 30 to 39 who received the YFV17D yellow fever vaccine. This chain uses TRBV7-2 with TRBJ2-3; no definite D call. The material sequenced was PBMCs, taken on the day of the yellow fever booster vaccination. This CDR3 is CASSFKGGDTQYF. CDR3 sequence (DNA): TGTGCCAGCAGCTTCAAGGGTGGAGATACGCAGTATTTT.